This is a list of T cell receptor beta chains from one sample in a study of cytomegalovirus exposure and HLA in healthy donors. Repertoires were generated with immunoSEQ multiplex PCR, while TCRdb's copy carries only in-frame clones and drops some. In total, the table holds over 100,000 clones. The sequencing sample was made of PBMCs. The receptors derive from a man between 18 and 29 years old in good health and CMV-seronegative. CDR3s include the opening cysteine and the closing phenylalanine or tryptophan. The D gene is left open where the match is weak.

V gene,D gene,J gene,CDR3 protein
TRBV7-9,-,TRBJ2-3,CASSLTGGADTQYF
TRBV4-1,TRBD2,TRBJ2-1,CASSQDHSGRQNEQFF
TRBV21-1,-,TRBJ1-5,CASSPTRPYRADQPQHF
TRBV29-1,TRBD2,TRBJ2-7,CSVPSGGSYEQYF
TRBV27,TRBD2,TRBJ2-3,CASSWGLAWADTQYF
TRBV25-1,TRBD1,TRBJ1-4,CASSSGLGTVGGEKLFF
TRBV19,-,TRBJ2-7,CASRPGHIYEQYF
TRBV6-1,-,TRBJ2-7,CASSERGYEQYF
TRBV6-1,TRBD2,TRBJ2-7,CASRPPGLAGEQQYF
TRBV4-1,TRBD1,TRBJ1-2,CASSQEPGQTNYGYTF
TRBV27,TRBD1,TRBJ2-2,CASNRLLGGRVTGELFF